Below, 22 T cell receptor beta chains from the same sample are listed, as sequenced in a study of blood T cell repertoires in COVID-19. Sequencing was performed with immunoSEQ multiplex PCR; in TCRdb, only in-frame clones are kept and a portion is missing. The table includes over 200,000 clones, approximately 83% detected once. Sequenced material: peripheral blood. The source is a woman aged 25 to 45 who had recovered from COVID-19.

The V call is TRBV5-4, the J call TRBJ2-5, with TRBD2 matching over 13 bases. V lost 4 bases, J lost 7 bases, and 10 bases stayed unmatched. This CDR3 has 16 amino acids. Germline V lookup: CDR1 SGHNT, CDR2 YYREEE (reference sequence). The CDR3 DNA reads as TGTGCCAGCAGCCCCGGGACTAGCGGGGTCCGGATGACCCAGTACTTC. Amino acids: CASSPGTSGVRMTQYF.

The chain is built from TRBV29-1 and TRBJ1-2; D is uncertain. Between the trimmed V and J ends, which lost 5 bases and 5 bases, there was a span of 15 bases. Germline assignment: CDR1 SQVTM and CDR2 ANQGSEA. The CDR3 contains 13 residues. The CDR3 reads CSVWASDRYGYTF. The CDR3, as DNA: TGCAGCGTTTGGGCCTCCGACCGTTATGGCTACACCTTC.

The chain carries TRBV2 and TRBJ2-7; 7 bases are a match to TRBD1. V was clipped by 6 bases and J by 3 bases; unmatched bases: 8. CDR3 size: 14 residues. The V gene's germline CDR1 is SNHLY and CDR2 FYNNEI. DNA of the CDR3: TGTGCCAGCAGCGAGACAGGGACGGGCTACGAGCAGTACTTC. It is translated as CASSETGTGYEQYF.

The chain is built from TRBV7-9 and TRBJ1-1; 10 bases line up with TRBD1. Trimming cost V 1 base and J 4 bases; bases outside gene matches: 6. This CDR3 comprises 16 residues. Germline CDR1 and CDR2: SEHNR and FQNEAQ (reference sequence). The CDR3 DNA follows: TGTGCCAGCAGCTTAGGAGCGGGACAGGGGACCACTGAAGCTTTCTTT. This gives the protein CASSLGAGQGTTEAFF.

The J gene is TRBJ2-3, the V gene TRBV7-8, with 7 bases identical to TRBD1. CDR1 and CDR2 (germline): SGHVS, FQNEAQ. Trimming took 3 bases from V and 4 from J; bases not matched to a gene: 7. The length of the CDR3 is 15 residues. The CDR3 region is CASSLRGPNADTQYF. CDR3 DNA sequence: TGTGCCAGCAGCTTGAGGGGGCCTAATGCAGATACGCAGTATTTT.

V and J are TRBV4-3 and TRBJ2-7, with 9 positions matching TRBD2. The CDR3 runs to 15 residues. The trim removed 0 bases at V and 2 bases at J, leaving 2 bases unmatched. CDR1 and CDR2 (germline): LGHNA, YSLEER. The CDR3 spells CASSQDRGGAYEQYF. The CDR3 DNA reads as TGCGCCAGCAGCCAAGATCGCGGGGGGGCCTACGAGCAGTACTTC.

The chain links TRBV5-1 to TRBJ1-2; 11 nucleotides line up with TRBD1. The CDR3 length is 14 residues. The J segment lost 7 bases and the V segment lost 4 bases, leaving 6 bases of the junction unmatched. The germline V gene has CDR1 SGHRS and CDR2 YFSETQ. The CDR3 DNA reads TGCGCCAGCAGCCCGGACAGGGGGCAACTTGGCTACACCTTC. Protein: CASSPDRGQLGYTF.

The chain carries TRBV27 and TRBJ1-1; the match to TRBD1 covers 9 bases. Germline CDR1 is MNHEY and CDR2 is SMNVEV (reference sequence). Trimming cost V 5 bases and J 3 bases; bases outside gene matches: 4. The CDR3 extends over 14 amino acids. The CDR3 DNA follows: TGTGCCAGCAGTCGCAGGACAGGGGACACTGAAGCTTTCTTT. Residues: CASSRRTGDTEAFF.

The chain joins TRBV9 to TRBJ2-3; D perhaps matches TRBD1 (6 bases). In germline, CDR1 is SGDLS, CDR2 YYNGEE. The CDR3 has 15 amino acids. V gave up 0 bases and J gave up 1 base, with 9 bases separating them. CDR3 nucleotide sequence: TGTGCCAGCAGCGTAGATCCAGGGGGCACAGATACGCAGTATTTT. Its protein is CASSVDPGGTDTQYF. Variable domain in full (rest from reference TRBV9 and TRBJ2-3): DSGVTQTPKHLITATGQRVTLRCSPRSGDLSVYWYQQSLDQGLQFLIQYYNGEERAKGNILERFSAQQFPDLHSELNLSSLELGDSALYFCASSVDPGGTDTQYFGPGTRLTVL.

V gene TRBV7-2 combines with J gene TRBJ1-2; 8 nucleotides match TRBD1. Germline values: CDR1 SGHTA, CDR2 FQGNSA. Unmatched junction bases numbered 9, after V lost 5 bases and J lost 4 bases. The CDR3 loop spans 15 amino acids. CDR3 sequence reads: CASSIPGGPVYGYTF. Here the CDR3 DNA reads TGTGCCAGCAGCATCCCAGGGGGCCCAGTCTATGGCTACACCTTC.

This chain links TRBV6-2 or TRBV6-3 with TRBJ1-1; D unclear. This CDR3 has 17 amino acids. The V end was cut by 2 bases, the J end by 4 bases, with 20 bases between. CDR1 and CDR2 from the germline V gene are MNHEY and SVGEGT. The CDR3 DNA sequence: TGTGCCAGCAGTTACCGGCTCCTTAGGGCGGGTAGCACTGAAGCTTTCTTT. This codes for CASSYRLLRAGSTEAFF.

The chain is built from TRBV5-1 and TRBJ2-7; possible D gene TRBD2, 5 bases. The V gene's germline CDR1 is SGHRS and CDR2 YFSETQ. Trimming shortened V by 7 bases and J by 0 bases, and 5 bases separated the two germline ends. This CDR3 region has 11 residues. The CDR3 DNA is TGCGCCAGCCGGGGCTCCTACGAGCAGTACTTC. This gives the protein CASRGSYEQYF. Combining the CDR3 with reference TRBV5-1 and TRBJ2-7 gives the whole variable domain KAGVTQTPRYLIKTRGQQVTLSCSPISGHRSVSWYQQTPGQGLQFLFEYFSETQRNKGNFPGRFSGRQFSNSRSEMNVSTLELGDSALYLCASRGSYEQYFGPGTRLTVT.

This chain uses TRBV18 with TRBJ2-7; tentative D call: TRBD2 (7 bases). Trimming left V 2 bases short and J 2 bases short, with 10 bases between. This CDR3 region has 14 residues. Per the germline V gene, CDR1 is KGHSH and CDR2 is LQKENI. The CDR3 protein is CASSPEGGAYEQYF. CDR3 sequence (DNA): TGTGCCAGCTCACCAGAAGGGGGGGCCTACGAGCAGTACTTC.

The rearrangement links TRBV27 to TRBJ2-7; possibly TRBD1 for D (5 bases). Looked up from germline, CDR1 is MNHEY and CDR2 is SMNVEV (reference sequence). This CDR3 region has 13 residues. The germline V and J ends were trimmed by 2 bases and 3 bases, with 8 bases remaining between them. This CDR3 is CASSLRQNYEQYF. The CDR3 DNA follows: TGTGCCAGCAGTTTAAGACAGAACTACGAGCAGTACTTC.

This clone was recorded only once. The chain combines TRBV9 with TRBJ2-1; tentatively, D is TRBD2 (6 bases). Trimming removed 0 bases from V and 6 bases from J, with 10 bases in between. The CDR3 sequence is 14 residues long. Per germline, CDR1 SGDLS and CDR2 YYNGEE. CDR3 loop: CASSVASALNEQFF. DNA for the CDR3: TGTGCCAGCAGCGTAGCTAGCGCGCTCAATGAGCAGTTCTTC.

The chain couples TRBV30 to TRBJ1-1; 7 bases match TRBD1. After removal of 2 bases from V and 1 base from J, the junction contained 10 bases not matched to a gene. The CDR3 is 16 amino acids. Germline CDR1 is GTSNPN and CDR2 is SVGIG (reference sequence). The CDR3, as DNA: TGTGCCTGGAGTCCACCGGGGGCAGGGGGGAACACTGAAGCTTTCTTT. Protein sequence: CAWSPPGAGGNTEAFF.

The CDR3 nucleotides read TGTGCCAGCAGCGTAGAAGGAGGGCTAGGGGCTTCAATCGAGCAGTTCTTC. This encodes CASSVEGGLGASIEQFF. This chain links TRBV9 with TRBJ2-1; weak D call: TRBD2 (6 bases). In germline, CDR1 is SGDLS, CDR2 YYNGEE. CDR3 length: 17 residues. V was cut by 0 bases and J by 10 bases, with 23 bases left in between.

V is TRBV20-1 and J is TRBJ1-1; D gene ambiguous. From germline, CDR1 is DFQATT and CDR2 SNEGSKA (reference sequence). The CDR3 spans 13 residues. The V end was cut by 3 bases, the J end by 2 bases, with 10 bases between. The chain's CDR3 is CSASIQINTEAFF. CDR3 nucleotide sequence: TGCAGTGCTAGTATACAGATTAACACTGAAGCTTTCTTT.

This rearrangement joins TRBV10-3 to TRBJ1-2, with 10 bases matching TRBD1. The CDR3 loop spans 15 amino acids. Germline V gene lookup returns CDR1 ENHRY and CDR2 SYGVKD. Trimming cost V 10 bases and J 4 bases; bases outside gene matches: 12. The CDR3 DNA reads as TGTGCCACCTCCTCGGGACAGGGGAAGAGCTATGGCTACACCTTC. Amino acid sequence: CATSSGQGKSYGYTF.

The V and J genes are TRBV19 and TRBJ1-4; no definite D call. This CDR3 has 13 amino acids. Germline assignment: CDR1 LNHDA and CDR2 SQIVND (reference sequence). Trimming pared 9 bases from V and 0 bases from J, leaving 8 bases between. This CDR3 is CARSGATNEKLFF. The CDR3 nucleotides read TGTGCCAGGAGCGGGGCAACTAATGAAAAACTGTTTTTT.

The chain links TRBV19 to TRBJ1-2; D is uncertain. CDR1 LNHDA and CDR2 SQIVND come from the germline V gene (reference sequence). The CDR3 totals 15 residues. Trimming took off 3 bases at V and 0 bases at J, with 11 bases between the two ends. The CDR3 DNA sequence: TGTGCCAGTAGTATGAGCCGGCGGGCTAACTATGGCTACACCTTC. This sequence encodes CASSMSRRANYGYTF.

As DNA, the CDR3 is TGTGCCAGCACCACAGGGGGAATCAATCAGCCCCAGCATTTT. This translates into CASTTGGINQPQHF. V and J are TRBV2 and TRBJ1-5, with 8 bases that match TRBD1. From germline, CDR1 is SNHLY and CDR2 FYNNEI. V gave up 7 bases and J gave up 3 bases; unmatched junction bases: 5. This CDR3 is built from 14 residues.